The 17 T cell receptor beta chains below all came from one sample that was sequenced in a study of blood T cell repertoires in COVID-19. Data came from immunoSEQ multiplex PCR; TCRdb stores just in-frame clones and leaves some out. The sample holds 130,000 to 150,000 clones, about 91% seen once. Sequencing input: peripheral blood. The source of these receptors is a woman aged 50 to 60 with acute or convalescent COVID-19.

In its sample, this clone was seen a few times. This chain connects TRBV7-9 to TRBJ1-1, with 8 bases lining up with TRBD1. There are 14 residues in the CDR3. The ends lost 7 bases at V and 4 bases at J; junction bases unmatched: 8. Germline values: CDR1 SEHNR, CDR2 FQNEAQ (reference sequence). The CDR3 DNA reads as TGTGCCAGCACCCAGGGGGCTAAGAGCACTGAAGCTTTCTTT. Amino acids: CASTQGAKSTEAFF.

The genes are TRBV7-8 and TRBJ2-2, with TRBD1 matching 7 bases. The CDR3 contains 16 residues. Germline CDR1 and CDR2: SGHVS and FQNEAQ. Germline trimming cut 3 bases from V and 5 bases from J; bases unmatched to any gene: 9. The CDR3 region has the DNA TGTGCCAGCAGCTTCTTCTGGACAGGATGGACCGGGGAGCTGTTTTTT. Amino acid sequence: CASSFFWTGWTGELFF.

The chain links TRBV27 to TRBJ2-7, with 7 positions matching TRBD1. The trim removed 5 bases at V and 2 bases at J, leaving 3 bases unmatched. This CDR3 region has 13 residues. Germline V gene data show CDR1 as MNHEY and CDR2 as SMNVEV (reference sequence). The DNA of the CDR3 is TGTGCCAGCAGTAGGACAGGAGCCTACGAGCAGTACTTC. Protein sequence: CASSRTGAYEQYF.

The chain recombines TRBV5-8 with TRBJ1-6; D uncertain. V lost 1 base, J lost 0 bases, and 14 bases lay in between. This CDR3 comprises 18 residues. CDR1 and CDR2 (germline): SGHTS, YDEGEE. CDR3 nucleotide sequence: TGTGCCAGCAGCTTGTCTGGGCTCCTGAGCTCCTATAATTCACCCCTCCACTTT. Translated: CASSLSGLLSSYNSPLHF.

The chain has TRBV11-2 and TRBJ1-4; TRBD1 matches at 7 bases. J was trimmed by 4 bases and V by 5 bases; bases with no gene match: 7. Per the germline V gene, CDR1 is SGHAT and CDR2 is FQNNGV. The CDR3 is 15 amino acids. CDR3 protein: CASSVVQGLNEKLFF. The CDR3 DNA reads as TGTGCCAGCAGCGTAGTACAGGGGCTTAATGAAAAACTGTTTTTT.

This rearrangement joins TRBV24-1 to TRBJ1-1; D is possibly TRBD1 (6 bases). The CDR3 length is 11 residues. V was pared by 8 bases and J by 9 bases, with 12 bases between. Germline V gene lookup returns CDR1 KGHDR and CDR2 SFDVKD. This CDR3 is CATKTGSQAFF. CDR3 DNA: TGTGCCACCAAAACAGGGTCTCAAGCTTTCTTT.

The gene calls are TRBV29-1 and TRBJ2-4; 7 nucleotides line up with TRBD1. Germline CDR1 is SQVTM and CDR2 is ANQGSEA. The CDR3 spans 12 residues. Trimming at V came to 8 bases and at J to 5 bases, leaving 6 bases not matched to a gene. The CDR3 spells CSSRQGENIQYF. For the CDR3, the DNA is TGCAGCTCTCGACAGGGAGAAAACATTCAGTACTTC.

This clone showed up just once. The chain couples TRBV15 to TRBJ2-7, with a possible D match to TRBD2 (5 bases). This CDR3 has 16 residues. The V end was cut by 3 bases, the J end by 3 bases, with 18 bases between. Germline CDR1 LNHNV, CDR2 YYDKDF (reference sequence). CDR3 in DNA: TGTGCCACCAGCAGTCCCCGGGAATCGCCCAACTACGAGCAGTACTTC. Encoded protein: CATSSPRESPNYEQYF.

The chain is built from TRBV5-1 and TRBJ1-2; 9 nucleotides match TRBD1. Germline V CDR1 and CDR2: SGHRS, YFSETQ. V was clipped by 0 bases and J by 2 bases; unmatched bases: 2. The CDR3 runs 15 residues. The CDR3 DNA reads TGCGCCAGCAGCTTGGAAGGACAGGGGAACTATGGCTACACCTTC. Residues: CASSLEGQGNYGYTF. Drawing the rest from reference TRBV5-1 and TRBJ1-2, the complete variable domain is KAGVTQTPRYLIKTRGQQVTLSCSPISGHRSVSWYQQTPGQGLQFLFEYFSETQRNKGNFPGRFSGRQFSNSRSEMNVSTLELGDSALYLCASSLEGQGNYGYTFGSGTRLTVV.

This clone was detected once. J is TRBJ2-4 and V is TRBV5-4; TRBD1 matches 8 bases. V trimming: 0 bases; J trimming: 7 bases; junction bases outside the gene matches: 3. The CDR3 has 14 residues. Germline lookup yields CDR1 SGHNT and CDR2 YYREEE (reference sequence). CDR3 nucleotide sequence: TGTGCCAGCAGCTTGGCAGGGGGCACGAACATTCAGTACTTC. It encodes CASSLAGGTNIQYF.

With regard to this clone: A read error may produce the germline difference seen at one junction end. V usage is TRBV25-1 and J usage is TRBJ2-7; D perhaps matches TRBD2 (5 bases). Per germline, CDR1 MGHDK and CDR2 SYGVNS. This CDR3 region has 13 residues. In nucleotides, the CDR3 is TGTGCCAGCACCCGAGGAGGCTCCGACGAGCAGTACTTC. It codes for CASTRGGSDEQYF.

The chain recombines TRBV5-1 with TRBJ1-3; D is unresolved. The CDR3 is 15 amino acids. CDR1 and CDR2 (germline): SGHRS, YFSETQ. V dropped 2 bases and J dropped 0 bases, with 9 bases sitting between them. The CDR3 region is CASSLEGLSGNTIYF. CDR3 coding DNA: TGCGCCAGCAGCTTAGAGGGCCTCTCTGGAAACACCATATATTTT. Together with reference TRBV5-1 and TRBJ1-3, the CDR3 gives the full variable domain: KAGVTQTPRYLIKTRGQQVTLSCSPISGHRSVSWYQQTPGQGLQFLFEYFSETQRNKGNFPGRFSGRQFSNSRSEMNVSTLELGDSALYLCASSLEGLSGNTIYFGEGSWLTVV.

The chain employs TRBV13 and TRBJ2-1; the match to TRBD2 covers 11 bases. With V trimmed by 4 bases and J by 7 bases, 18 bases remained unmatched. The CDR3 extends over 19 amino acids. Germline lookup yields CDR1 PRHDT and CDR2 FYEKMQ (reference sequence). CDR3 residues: CASSSFQLAGGLTGNEQFF. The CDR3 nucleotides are TGTGCCAGCAGCTCCTTTCAGCTAGCGGGGGGCCTGACGGGTAATGAGCAGTTCTTC.

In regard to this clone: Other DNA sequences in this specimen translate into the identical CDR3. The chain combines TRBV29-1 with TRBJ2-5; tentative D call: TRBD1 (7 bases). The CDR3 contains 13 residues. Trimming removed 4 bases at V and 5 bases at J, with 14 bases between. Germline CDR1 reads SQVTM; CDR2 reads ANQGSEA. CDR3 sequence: CSVGGGGQETQYF. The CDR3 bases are TGCAGCGTTGGCGGAGGGGGCCAGGAGACCCAGTACTTC.

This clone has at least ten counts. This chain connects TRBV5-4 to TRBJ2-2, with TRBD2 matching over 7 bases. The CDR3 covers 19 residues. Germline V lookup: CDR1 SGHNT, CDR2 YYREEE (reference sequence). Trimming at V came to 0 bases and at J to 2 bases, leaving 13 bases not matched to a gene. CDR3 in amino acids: CASSLGPSGTTVNTGELFF. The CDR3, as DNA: TGTGCCAGCAGCTTGGGCCCGTCAGGGACTACCGTAAACACCGGGGAGCTGTTTTTT.

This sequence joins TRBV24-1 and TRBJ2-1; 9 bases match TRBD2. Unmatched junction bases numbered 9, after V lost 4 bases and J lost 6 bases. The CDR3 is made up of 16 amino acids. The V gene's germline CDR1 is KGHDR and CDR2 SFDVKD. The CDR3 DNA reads TGTGCCACCAGTGACCCCGGGACTAGCCCACTCAATGAGCAGTTCTTC. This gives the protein CATSDPGTSPLNEQFF.

As DNA, the CDR3 is TGTGCCAGCAGCCCAGGGACTAGCGGAGGCTACGAGCAGTACTTC. Protein product: CASSPGTSGGYEQYF. The V gene is TRBV5-5, the J gene TRBJ2-7; 11 bases are shared with TRBD2. The ends lost 4 bases at V and 3 bases at J; junction bases unmatched: 6. The CDR3 contains 15 residues. In germline, CDR1 is SGHKS, CDR2 YYEKEE (reference sequence).